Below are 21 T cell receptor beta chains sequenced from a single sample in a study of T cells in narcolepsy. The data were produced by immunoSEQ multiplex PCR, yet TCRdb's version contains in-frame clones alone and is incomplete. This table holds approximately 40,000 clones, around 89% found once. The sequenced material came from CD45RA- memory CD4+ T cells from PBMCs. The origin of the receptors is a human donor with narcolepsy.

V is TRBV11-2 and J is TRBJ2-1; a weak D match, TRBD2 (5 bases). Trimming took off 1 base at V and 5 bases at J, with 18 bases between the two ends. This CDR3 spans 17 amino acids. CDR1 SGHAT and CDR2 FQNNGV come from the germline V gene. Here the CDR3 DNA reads TGTGCCAGCAGCTTAGGGGTGGGCGGGCCCTCACACAATGAGCAGTTCTTC. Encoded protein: CASSLGVGGPSHNEQFF.

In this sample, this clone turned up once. In DNA form, the CDR3 reads TGTGCCAGCAGCTTCAGGGGTGCAACTAATGAAAAACTGTTTTTT. Translated: CASSFRGATNEKLFF. The J gene is TRBJ1-4, the V gene TRBV5-4; a possible D gene is TRBD1 (6 bases). This CDR3 has 15 residues. Germline CDR1 SGHNT, CDR2 YYREEE (reference sequence). Deletions cut 2 bases from V and 0 bases from J, with 8 bases between.

CDR3 in amino acids: CASSLVGGGNTEAFF. The DNA for the CDR3 is TGTGCCAGCAGCTTAGTGGGAGGGGGGAACACTGAAGCTTTCTTT. This chain joins TRBV7-9 and TRBJ1-1; a possible D gene is TRBD1 (6 bases). CDR3 length: 15 residues. The germline gives CDR1 SEHNR, CDR2 FQNEAQ (reference sequence). With 1 base removed from V and 1 base from J, the gap between germline ends came to 10 bases.

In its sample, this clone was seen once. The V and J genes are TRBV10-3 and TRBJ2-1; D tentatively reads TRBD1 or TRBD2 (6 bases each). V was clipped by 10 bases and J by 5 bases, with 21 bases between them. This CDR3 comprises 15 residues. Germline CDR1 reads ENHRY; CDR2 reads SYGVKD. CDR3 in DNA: TGTGCCACAAACTTCAGGGGAGGACCAAACAATGAGCAGTTCTTC. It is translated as CATNFRGGPNNEQFF.

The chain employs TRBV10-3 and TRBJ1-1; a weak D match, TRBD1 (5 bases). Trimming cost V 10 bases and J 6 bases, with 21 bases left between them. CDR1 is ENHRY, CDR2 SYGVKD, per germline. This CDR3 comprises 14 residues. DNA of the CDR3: TGTGCCACCGCACAGTCGGGGAGCAGGGCTGAAGCTTTCTTT. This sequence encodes CATAQSGSRAEAFF.

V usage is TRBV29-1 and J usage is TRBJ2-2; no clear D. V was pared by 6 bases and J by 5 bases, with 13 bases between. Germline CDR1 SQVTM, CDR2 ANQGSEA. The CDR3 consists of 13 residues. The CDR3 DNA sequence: TGCAGCGTAACACAAACCGCGACCGGGGAGCTGTTTTTT. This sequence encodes CSVTQTATGELFF.

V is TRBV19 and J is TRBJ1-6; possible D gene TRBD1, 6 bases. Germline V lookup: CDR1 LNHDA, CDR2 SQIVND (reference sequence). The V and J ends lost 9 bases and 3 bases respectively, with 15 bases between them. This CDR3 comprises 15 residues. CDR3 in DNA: TGTGCCAGCAAAGGACAGTCCGACTATAATTCACCCCTCCACTTT. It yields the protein CASKGQSDYNSPLHF.

The CDR3 sequence: CASSYRDRDQAFF. The CDR3 bases are TGTGCCAGCAGTTACCGGGACAGGGATCAAGCTTTCTTT. This chain connects TRBV6-5 to TRBJ1-1; TRBD1 agrees at 9 bases. With 2 bases clipped from V and 9 bases from J, the junction kept 4 bases outside the gene matches. The CDR3 extends over 13 amino acids. Looked up from germline, CDR1 is MNHEY and CDR2 is SVGAGI.

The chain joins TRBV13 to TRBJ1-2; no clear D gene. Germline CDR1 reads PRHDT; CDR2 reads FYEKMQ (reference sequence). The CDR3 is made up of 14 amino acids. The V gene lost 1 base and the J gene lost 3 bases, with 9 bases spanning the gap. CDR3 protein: CASSLDEGDYGYTF. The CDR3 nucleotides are TGTGCCAGCAGCTTAGACGAGGGCGACTATGGCTACACCTTC.

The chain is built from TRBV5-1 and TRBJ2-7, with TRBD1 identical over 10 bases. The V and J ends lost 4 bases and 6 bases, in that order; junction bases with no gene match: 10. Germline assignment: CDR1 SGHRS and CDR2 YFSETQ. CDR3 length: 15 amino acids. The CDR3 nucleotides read TGCGCCAGCAGCGAGGGACAGGGGAGGTTTGGCGAGCAGTACTTC. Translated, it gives CASSEGQGRFGEQYF.

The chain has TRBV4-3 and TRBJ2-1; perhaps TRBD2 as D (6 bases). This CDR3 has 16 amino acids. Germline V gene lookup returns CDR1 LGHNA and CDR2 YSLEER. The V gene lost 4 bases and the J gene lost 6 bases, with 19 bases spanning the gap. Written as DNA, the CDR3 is TGCGCCAGCAGCCCTACCGGGACTCAGTCATCCAATGAGCAGTTCTTC. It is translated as CASSPTGTQSSNEQFF.

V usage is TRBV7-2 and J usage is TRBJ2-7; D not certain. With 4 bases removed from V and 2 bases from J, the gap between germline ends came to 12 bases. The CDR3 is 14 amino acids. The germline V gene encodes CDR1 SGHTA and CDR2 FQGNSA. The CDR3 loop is CASSSYNIPYEQYF. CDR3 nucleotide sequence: TGTGCCAGCAGCTCATACAACATTCCCTACGAGCAGTACTTC.

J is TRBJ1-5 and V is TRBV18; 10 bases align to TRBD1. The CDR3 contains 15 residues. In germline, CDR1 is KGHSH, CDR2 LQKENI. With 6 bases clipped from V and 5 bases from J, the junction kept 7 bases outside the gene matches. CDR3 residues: CASSLKTGGDQPQHF. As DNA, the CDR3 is TGTGCCAGCTCCTTGAAGACAGGGGGCGATCAGCCCCAGCATTTT.

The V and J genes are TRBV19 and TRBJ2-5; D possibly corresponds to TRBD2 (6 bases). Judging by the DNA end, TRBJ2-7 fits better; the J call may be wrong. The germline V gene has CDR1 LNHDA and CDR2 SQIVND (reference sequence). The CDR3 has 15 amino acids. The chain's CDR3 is CASSIRGLAYYEQYF. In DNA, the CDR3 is TGTGCCAGTAGTATACGGGGCCTAGCGTACTACGAGCAGTACTTC.

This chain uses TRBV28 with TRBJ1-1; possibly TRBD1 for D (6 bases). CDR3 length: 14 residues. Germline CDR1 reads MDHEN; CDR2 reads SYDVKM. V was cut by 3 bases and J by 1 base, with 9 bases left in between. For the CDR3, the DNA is TGTGCCAGCAGTTTCAAGGGGGGGAACACTGAAGCTTTCTTT. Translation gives CASSFKGGNTEAFF.

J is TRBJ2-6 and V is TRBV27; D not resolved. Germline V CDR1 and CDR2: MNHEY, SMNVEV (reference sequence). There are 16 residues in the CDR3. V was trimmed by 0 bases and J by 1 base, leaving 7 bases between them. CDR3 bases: TGTGCCAGCAGTTTATCTTGGCAATCTGGGGCCAACGTCCTGACTTTC. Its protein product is CASSLSWQSGANVLTF.

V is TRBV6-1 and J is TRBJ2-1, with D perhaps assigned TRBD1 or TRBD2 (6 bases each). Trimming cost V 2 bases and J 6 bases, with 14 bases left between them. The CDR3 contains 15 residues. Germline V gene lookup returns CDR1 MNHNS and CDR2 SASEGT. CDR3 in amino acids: CASSELTGAVNEQFF. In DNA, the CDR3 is TGTGCCAGCAGTGAATTGACGGGGGCGGTCAATGAGCAGTTCTTC.

This CDR3 reads CASSRGLDLYEQYF. CDR3 DNA: TGTGCCAGCAGCCGTGGGCTGGACCTCTACGAGCAGTACTTC. This rearrangement joins TRBV7-9 to TRBJ2-7; D is unclear. CDR1 and CDR2 (germline): SEHNR, FQNEAQ (reference sequence). CDR3 size: 14 residues. Trimming cost V 5 bases and J 3 bases, with 14 bases left between them.

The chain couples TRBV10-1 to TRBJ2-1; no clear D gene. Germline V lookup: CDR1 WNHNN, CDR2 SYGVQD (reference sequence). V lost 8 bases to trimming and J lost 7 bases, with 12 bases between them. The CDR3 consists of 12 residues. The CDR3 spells CASQPLGNEQFF. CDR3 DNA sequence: TGCGCCAGCCAACCACTGGGAAATGAGCAGTTCTTC.

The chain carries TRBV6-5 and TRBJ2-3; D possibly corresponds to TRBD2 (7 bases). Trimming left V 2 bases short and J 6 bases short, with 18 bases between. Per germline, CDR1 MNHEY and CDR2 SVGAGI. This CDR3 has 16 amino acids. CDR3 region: CASSYVVMGGPDTQYF. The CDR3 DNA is TGTGCCAGCAGTTACGTGGTAATGGGGGGGCCGGATACGCAGTATTTT.

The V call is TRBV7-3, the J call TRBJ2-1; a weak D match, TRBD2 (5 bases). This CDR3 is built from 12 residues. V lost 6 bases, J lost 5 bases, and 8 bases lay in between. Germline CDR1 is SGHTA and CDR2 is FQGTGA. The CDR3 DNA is TGTGCCAGCAGTACTAGTGACAATGAGCAGTTCTTC. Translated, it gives CASSTSDNEQFF.